This entry concerns a single T cell receptor (beta chain). CDR1 is DFQATT and CDR2 is SNEGSKA in the germline V gene (reference sequence). The length of the CDR3 is 13 residues. The V gene end was trimmed by 4 bases and the J gene end by 7 bases; junction bases not matched to a gene: 4. The sample comes from a study of blood T cells in healthy people across ages. Per-sample yields of isolated PBMCs were at least 6 million. A minimum of 5 micrograms of total RNA was extracted per sample. For the second PCR, which ran for about 6 to 12 cycles, a sample-barcoded 5' primer and a J-beta primer mix were used. TCRdb used MiXCR to reprocess the 5' RACE reads, holding one entry per CDR3 protein. The sample records approximately 680,000 distinct CDR3 sequences, 32% being singletons.

The V gene is TRBV20-1, the J gene TRBJ2-1; TRBD2 agrees at 10 bases. The sample taken for sequencing was blood. This TCR derives from a woman older than 75 in good health. For the CDR3, the DNA is TGCAGTGCTAAGGGACTAGCGAGGAATGAGCAGTTCTTC. Translation: CSAKGLARNEQFF.